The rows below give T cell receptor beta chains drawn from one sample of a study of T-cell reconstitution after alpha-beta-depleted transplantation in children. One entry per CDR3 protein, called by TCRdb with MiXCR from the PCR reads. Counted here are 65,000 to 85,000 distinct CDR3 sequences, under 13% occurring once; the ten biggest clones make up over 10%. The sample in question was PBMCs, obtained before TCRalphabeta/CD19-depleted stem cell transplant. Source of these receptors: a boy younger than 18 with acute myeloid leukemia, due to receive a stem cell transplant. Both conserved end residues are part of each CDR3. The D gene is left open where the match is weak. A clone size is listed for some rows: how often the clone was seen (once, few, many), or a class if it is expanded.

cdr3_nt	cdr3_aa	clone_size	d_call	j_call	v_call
TGTGCCAGCAGCGAACTAGCGGGGTCTCCGGTAGGGACCCAGTACTTC	CASSELAGSPVGTQYF	many	TRBD2	TRBJ2-5	TRBV7-2
TGCAGCCTAGAGGGAATCGGACGCCAGAACACTGAAGCTTTCTTT	CSLEGIGRQNTEAFF	many	-	TRBJ1-1	TRBV29-1
TGTGCCACCAGCAGAAGGGACACTGAAGCTTTCTTT	CATSRRDTEAFF	many	-	TRBJ1-1	TRBV15
TGTGCCAGCAGCTTATTAATGACTTCGGATACGCAGTATTTT	CASSLLMTSDTQYF	many	-	TRBJ2-3	TRBV7-8
TGTGCCAGCATCCTAACGGGACAGCTCCAAGAGACCCAGTACTTC	CASILTGQLQETQYF	many	TRBD1	TRBJ2-5	TRBV3-1
TGTGCCAGCAGCTTGACAGGGGCAGATACGCAGTATTTT	CASSLTGADTQYF	many	TRBD1	TRBJ2-3	TRBV5-6
TGTGCCAGCAGTCTAAATCCCCCAGGGGGCTACGATGAGCAGTTCTTC	CASSLNPPGGYDEQFF	many	TRBD1	TRBJ2-1	TRBV6-5
TGTGCCAGCAGACGGGCTAGCGGGAGTCATGAGCAGTTCTTC	CASRRASGSHEQFF	few	TRBD2	TRBJ2-1	TRBV16
TGTGCCAGCAGCCGGACTAGCTTATCCTACGAGCAGTACTTC	CASSRTSLSYEQYF	many	TRBD2	TRBJ2-7	TRBV7-2
TGTGCCAGCAGTTTATTGTCTCGACAGGGGTTATTTTATCAGCCCCAGCATTTT	CASSLLSRQGLFYQPQHF	many	TRBD1	TRBJ1-5	TRBV28
TGTGCCAGCAGCCGGAGCCGGGACTCACAATTGTACTTC	CASSRSRDSQLYF	many	-	TRBJ2-4	TRBV7-9
TGTGCCAGCAGCTCCTCCCAACTAGCGGGCACCTATCCAGATACGCAGTATTTT	CASSSSQLAGTYPDTQYF	many	TRBD2	TRBJ2-3	TRBV7-3
TGTGCCAGCAGCGTCGACGGGGCGGTTTCCGAGCAGTACTTC	CASSVDGAVSEQYF	many	-	TRBJ2-7	TRBV9
TGTGCCAGCAGCCCCTCGGGACAGGGCTCCTACGAGCAGTACTTC	CASSPSGQGSYEQYF	many	TRBD1	TRBJ2-7	TRBV11-2
TGTGCCACCCAGCAGGGGCTTGCAACTAATGAAAAACTGTTTTTT	CATQQGLATNEKLFF	many	-	TRBJ1-4	TRBV24-1
TGTGCCAGCAGCTTTAACAGGGCGGGGGAGACCCAGTACTTC	CASSFNRAGETQYF	many	-	TRBJ2-5	TRBV5-5
TGTGCCAGCAGTCTAGGGACGGGACTTGAAAAACTGTTTTTT	CASSLGTGLEKLFF	many	-	TRBJ1-4	TRBV12-3/TRBV12-4
TGTGCCAGCAGTTATCGGACTAGCGGTAACACCGGGGAGCTGTTTTTT	CASSYRTSGNTGELFF	-	TRBD2	TRBJ2-2	TRBV6-2/TRBV6-3
TGTGCCAGCAGCTTAGCGCCAACCGGCTCCTCCTACGAGCAGTACTTC	CASSLAPTGSSYEQYF	many	-	TRBJ2-7	TRBV7-8
TGTGCCAGTAGTACATTCCCGGGACACACGAACACTGAAGCTTTCTTT	CASSTFPGHTNTEAFF	many	-	TRBJ1-1	TRBV19
TGTGCCAGCAGAGGGGGAACAGGGATTTCCAACACCATATATTTT	CASRGGTGISNTIYF	many	-	TRBJ1-3	TRBV6-1
TGTGCCAGTAGTCCCGCTATGGGAACCAACACTGAAGCTTTCTTT	CASSPAMGTNTEAFF	-	-	TRBJ1-1	TRBV19
TGTGCCAGCTCACCACGGGGAGGAGAGACCCAGTACTTC	CASSPRGGETQYF	many	-	TRBJ2-5	TRBV18
TGTGCCAGCAGCAAGCCCGGGACTCCCCTATCCTACGAGCAGTACTTC	CASSKPGTPLSYEQYF	many	-	TRBJ2-7	TRBV6-2/TRBV6-3